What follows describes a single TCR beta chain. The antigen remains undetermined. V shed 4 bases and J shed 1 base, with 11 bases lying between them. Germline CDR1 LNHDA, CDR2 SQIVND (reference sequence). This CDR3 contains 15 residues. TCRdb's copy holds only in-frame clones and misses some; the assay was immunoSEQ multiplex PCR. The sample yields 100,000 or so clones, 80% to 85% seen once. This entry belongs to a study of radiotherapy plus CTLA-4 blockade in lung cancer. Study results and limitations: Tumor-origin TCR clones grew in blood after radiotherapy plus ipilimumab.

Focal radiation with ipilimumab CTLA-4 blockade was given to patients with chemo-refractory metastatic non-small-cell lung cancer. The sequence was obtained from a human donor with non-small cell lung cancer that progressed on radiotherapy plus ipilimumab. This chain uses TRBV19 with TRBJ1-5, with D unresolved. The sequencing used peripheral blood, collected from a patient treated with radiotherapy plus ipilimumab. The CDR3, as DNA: TGTGCCAGTAGTACCTCCGAAAGCAGCAATCAGCCCCAGCATTTT. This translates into CASSTSESSNQPQHF.